This TCR beta chain emerged from a study of blood T cell repertoires in COVID-19. About the research overall: From T cells, B-cell-depleted T cells, or PBMCs came the material, which was cDNA or gDNA.

From germline, CDR1 is KGHSH and CDR2 LQKENI. V shed 6 bases, J shed 0 bases, and the junction held 11 bases outside the gene matches. The CDR3 covers 17 residues. Cohort assignment relied on participant-reported clinical history. As originally analysed: Nucleated cell counts were estimated from reference gene primer amplification. Sequenced by immunoSEQ multiplex PCR; TCRdb stores in-frame clones only, minus some. Clone size and the V and J calls come from that table; the DNA yielded D and trimming. The table shows about 46,000 clones, with about 86% occurring only once. The chain combines TRBV18 with TRBJ2-3; 8 positions match TRBD2. This receptor was obtained from a woman in her forties or fifties who had recovered from COVID-19. Sequencing was carried out using PBMCs or T cells enriched from blood (not recorded which). DNA of the CDR3: TGTGCCAGCTCTCAGACTAGCGAAAGAAGTAGCACAGATACGCAGTATTTT. Its translation: CASSQTSERSSTDTQYF. The variable domain in full, with the rest retrieved from reference TRBV18 and TRBJ2-3, is NAGVMQNPRHLVRRRGQEARLRCSPMKGHSHVYWYRQLPEEGLKFMVYLQKENIIDESGMPKERFSAEFPKEGPSILRIQQVVRGDSAAYFCASSQTSERSSTDTQYFGPGTRLTVL.